These 27 T cell receptor beta chains share one sample of origin, sequenced in a study of shared clonotypes between healthy human individuals (dated by TCRdb to between 2020 and 2021). Library method: the immunoSEQ multiplex PCR assay. In its TCRdb copy, this immuneACCESS table keeps in-frame sequences only and misses some clones. Where compared with another copy, unresolved V genes explain less than half of these, and the others have no known cause. This sample holds roughly 380,000 clones; 90% to 98% were observed only once. Of the sample, about 0.32% falls within the top ten clones. Specimen: memory CD8+ T cells sorted from blood. The label giving this sample's cell subset or site can be read as: CD45RO+ cells pooled with CCR7-negative TemRA cells. The source is a man aged 30 to 45 in good health.

The chain employs TRBV5-8 and TRBJ1-2; the D is unclear. V was clipped by 6 bases and J by 0 bases, with 15 bases between them. The germline V gene has CDR1 SGHTS and CDR2 YDEGEE. The CDR3 contains 15 residues. CDR3 protein: CASTPPGSSNYGYTF. CDR3 DNA sequence: TGTGCCAGCACCCCCCCGGGAAGCTCTAACTATGGCTACACCTTC.

This chain links TRBV6-5 with TRBJ2-7, with TRBD1 matching over 7 bases. J was trimmed by 5 bases and V by 6 bases; bases with no gene match: 13. The CDR3 runs to 15 residues. CDR1 is MNHEY and CDR2 is SVGAGI in the germline V gene. The DNA of the CDR3 is TGTGCCAGCAGCCGCGAGGGGGCCTGGGCTAACGAGCAGTACTTC. Residues: CASSREGAWANEQYF.

The V call is TRBV10-3, the J call TRBJ2-1, with 7 bases fitting TRBD1. V was pared by 3 bases and J by 7 bases, with 12 bases of the junction left unmatched. Germline values: CDR1 ENHRY, CDR2 SYGVKD. The CDR3 totals 16 residues. In DNA form, the CDR3 reads TGTGCCATCAGTGATTTAGGGGGCCCGCGTAAGAATGAGCAGTTCTTC. Its translation: CAISDLGGPRKNEQFF.

This rearrangement joins TRBV28 to TRBJ1-5; D is uncertain. This CDR3 is built from 14 residues. The germline CDR1 and CDR2 sequences are MDHEN and SYDVKM. Trimming removed 2 bases at V and 0 bases at J, with 5 bases between. In nucleotides, the CDR3 is TGTGCCAGCAGTTTACGGGATAGCAATCAGCCCCAGCATTTT. As protein: CASSLRDSNQPQHF.

The rearrangement links TRBV10-3 to TRBJ2-4; 7 nucleotides match TRBD2. This CDR3 is 16 amino acids long. V was pared by 3 bases and J by 3 bases, with 8 bases of the junction left unmatched. CDR1 and CDR2 (germline): ENHRY, SYGVKD. In DNA, the CDR3 is TGTGCCATCAGTGATGGGGGGGGTTCGGGCAAAAACATTCAGTACTTC. It encodes CAISDGGGSGKNIQYF.

This chain links TRBV28 with TRBJ1-1; 9 bases are a match to TRBD1. The CDR3 spans 15 residues. The V gene end was trimmed by 11 bases and the J gene end by 3 bases; junction bases not matched to a gene: 13. In germline, CDR1 is MDHEN, CDR2 SYDVKM. This CDR3 is CASTGTGRFYTEAFF. The CDR3 DNA follows: TGTGCCTCGACCGGGACAGGGCGTTTTTACACTGAAGCTTTCTTT.

The chain uses TRBV11-2 and TRBJ2-7, with unresolved D. This CDR3 is 14 amino acids long. The germline CDR1 and CDR2 sequences are SGHAT and FQNNGV. V was clipped by 1 base and J by 3 bases, with 10 bases between them. The CDR3 is CASSLVGKNYEQYF. The DNA for the CDR3 is TGTGCCAGCAGCTTAGTTGGGAAGAACTACGAGCAGTACTTC.

The chain uses TRBV28 and TRBJ1-2; D gene uncertain. Between the trimmed V and J ends, which lost 3 bases and 6 bases, there was a span of 26 bases. This CDR3 region has 18 residues. Germline V gene data show CDR1 as MDHEN and CDR2 as SYDVKM. The CDR3 protein is CASSFSPLSLRWRHGYTF. DNA of the CDR3: TGTGCCAGCAGTTTTTCACCCTTATCCCTTCGGTGGCGCCATGGCTACACCTTC.

V and J are TRBV19 and TRBJ2-3; no definite D call. The CDR3 is made up of 12 amino acids. Germline-derived CDR1 and CDR2 are LNHDA and SQIVND (reference sequence). The V end was cut by 6 bases, the J end by 5 bases, with 9 bases between. The CDR3 region has the DNA TGTGCCAGTAGAGCGACCGAAGATACGCAGTATTTT. Translating gives CASRATEDTQYF.

V usage is TRBV23-1 and J usage is TRBJ2-1, with 8 bases that match TRBD1. TRBV23-1 is filed as an ORF, its function uncertain. J lost 7 bases, V lost 3 bases, and 20 bases had no gene match. The CDR3 length is 19 residues. Written as DNA, the CDR3 is TGCGCCAGCAGTCAGTCCAACCTCCTCCCGGGACAGGTGGGGAATGAGCAGTTCTTC. Translated, it gives CASSQSNLLPGQVGNEQFF.

J is TRBJ1-2 and V is TRBV7-9; D is unclear. V lost 1 base, J lost 7 bases, and 10 bases lay in between. Germline values: CDR1 SEHNR, CDR2 FQNEAQ (reference sequence). The CDR3 has 13 amino acids. The CDR3 DNA sequence: TGTGCCAGCAGCTTAGTGGTGGGTTTTGGCTACACCTTC. Protein product: CASSLVVGFGYTF.

This chain links TRBV5-1 with TRBJ1-1, with D perhaps matching TRBD1 (5 bases). V lost 2 bases and J lost 0, with 8 bases in between. The CDR3 contains 14 residues. Per germline, CDR1 SGHRS and CDR2 YFSETQ. In nucleotides, the CDR3 is TGCGCCAGCAGCTTCTGGGGGGTGAACACTGAAGCTTTCTTT. Encoded protein: CASSFWGVNTEAFF.

The V and J genes are TRBV10-2 and TRBJ1-4; 8 bases agree with TRBD1. V lost 0 bases and J lost 8; bases outside the gene matches: 8. The CDR3 is 16 amino acids. Germline lookup yields CDR1 WSHSY and CDR2 SAAADI. The DNA of the CDR3 is TGCGCCAGCAGTGAGTCGAACGGCAGGGGGCGAGAAAAACTGTTTTTT. This gives the protein CASSESNGRGREKLFF.

The V gene is TRBV10-2, the J gene TRBJ2-7; TRBD1 aligns across 10 bases. The V gene end was trimmed by 6 bases and the J gene end by 2 bases; junction bases not matched to a gene: 7. CDR1 is WSHSY, CDR2 SAAADI, per germline. The CDR3 totals 15 residues. CDR3 bases: TGCGCCAGCAGATCCGGACAGGGGGGCCCCTACGAGCAGTACTTC. It yields the protein CASRSGQGGPYEQYF.

V usage is TRBV4-2 and J usage is TRBJ2-2, with D possibly called TRBD1 or TRBD2 (5 bases each). The CDR3 has 17 residues. Germline lookup yields CDR1 LGHNA and CDR2 YNFKEQ. Deletions cut 2 bases from V and 1 base from J, with 14 bases between. The CDR3 protein is CASSQKLGAQNTGELFF. The CDR3 coding sequence is TGTGCCAGCAGCCAAAAGCTCGGGGCCCAGAACACCGGGGAGCTGTTTTTT.

The chain has TRBV2 and TRBJ2-7; a possible D gene is TRBD2 (6 bases). CDR3 length: 15 amino acids. Germline V gives CDR1 SNHLY, CDR2 FYNNEI. The V end lost 1 base, the J end lost 4 bases, and 14 bases lay between the germline ends. CDR3 nucleotide sequence: TGTGCCAGCAGTGAAGAGTTACTAGCTGGTTACGAGCAGTACTTC. It specifies CASSEELLAGYEQYF.

The chain combines TRBV27 with TRBJ2-7; D perhaps matches TRBD2 (6 bases). The CDR3 is 16 residues long. The V and J ends lost 7 bases and 1 base respectively, with 20 bases between them. The V gene's germline CDR1 is MNHEY and CDR2 SMNVEV (reference sequence). The CDR3 reads CASKRKESGPSYEQYF. The CDR3 DNA reads as TGTGCCAGCAAACGAAAGGAGAGCGGGCCTTCCTACGAGCAGTACTTC.

The gene calls are TRBV10-3 and TRBJ2-3; no clear D. The CDR3 has 11 amino acids. The germline V gene encodes CDR1 ENHRY and CDR2 SYGVKD. Trimming left V 7 bases short and J 1 base short, with 3 bases between. The CDR3 protein is CAIMGTDTQYF. The CDR3 nucleotides read TGTGCCATCATGGGCACAGATACGCAGTATTTT.

The chain has TRBV28 and TRBJ2-2; 7 nucleotides agree with TRBD1. V lost 3 bases and J lost 0; bases outside the gene matches: 1. Germline V gene sequence: CDR1 MDHEN, CDR2 SYDVKM. The CDR3 covers 15 residues. The CDR3 region is CASSFQGANTGELFF. DNA for the CDR3: TGTGCCAGCAGTTTCCAGGGGGCGAACACCGGGGAGCTGTTTTTT.

The rearrangement uses TRBV2 and TRBJ2-7; a weak D match, TRBD1 (6 bases). This CDR3 is 13 amino acids long. The V end was cut by 6 bases, the J end by 1 base, with 10 bases between. In germline, CDR1 is SNHLY, CDR2 FYNNEI. CDR3: CASRRDRSYEQYF. Here the CDR3 DNA reads TGTGCCAGCAGACGAGACAGGTCCTACGAGCAGTACTTC.

This chain uses TRBV2 with TRBJ2-1, with 8 bases lining up with TRBD2. This CDR3 spans 15 amino acids. The V and J ends lost 6 bases and 0 bases, in that order; junction bases with no gene match: 4. In germline, CDR1 is SNHLY, CDR2 FYNNEI. The CDR3 here is CASSDSGSSYNEQFF. CDR3 coding DNA: TGTGCCAGCAGCGACAGCGGGAGCTCCTACAATGAGCAGTTCTTC.

J is TRBJ2-1 and V is TRBV28; 11 bases match TRBD2. The CDR3 runs to 16 residues. Germline-derived CDR1 and CDR2 are MDHEN and SYDVKM. Unmatched junction bases numbered 3, after V lost 2 bases and J lost 3 bases. For the CDR3, the DNA is TGTGCCAGCAGTTTAGCTAGCGGGAGGCGCTACAATGAGCAGTTCTTC. The encoded protein is CASSLASGRRYNEQFF. Complete variable domain (other parts from reference TRBV28 and TRBJ2-1): DVKVTQSSRYLVKRTGEKVFLECVQDMDHENMFWYRQDPGLGLRLIYFSYDVKMKEKGDIPEGYSVSREKKERFSLILESASTNQTSMYLCASSLASGRRYNEQFFGPGTRLTVL.

This clone occurred once. V gene TRBV7-8 combines with J gene TRBJ2-3, with D maybe TRBD2 (6 bases). Germline assignment: CDR1 SGHVS and CDR2 FQNEAQ. This CDR3 is 17 amino acids long. Trimming stripped 0 bases from V and 1 base from J, with 14 bases between. The CDR3, as DNA: TGTGCCAGCAGCTTAGCGGGAGGTTGGTCTGGCACAGATACGCAGTATTTT. Translated: CASSLAGGWSGTDTQYF.

The V call is TRBV19, the J call TRBJ1-1; 12 bases align to TRBD1. Germline V lookup: CDR1 LNHDA, CDR2 SQIVND (reference sequence). V lost 5 bases, J lost 4 bases, and 8 bases stayed unmatched. The CDR3 is 16 amino acids. CDR3 region: CASSPRDRGLVTEAFF. The CDR3, as DNA: TGTGCCAGTAGTCCCCGGGACAGGGGGCTTGTCACTGAAGCTTTCTTT.

This clone has a single count. The chain couples TRBV9 to TRBJ2-2; 14 nucleotides match TRBD2. Germline V CDR1 and CDR2: SGDLS, YYNGEE. There are 17 residues in the CDR3. Trimming cost V 4 bases and J 5 bases; bases outside gene matches: 7. Here the CDR3 DNA reads TGTGCCAGCAGCCTGGGACTAGCGGGAGTTCAAACCGGGGAGCTGTTTTTT. This translates into CASSLGLAGVQTGELFF. Looking up the rest from reference TRBV9 and TRBJ2-2 gives the full variable domain: DSGVTQTPKHLITATGQRVTLRCSPRSGDLSVYWYQQSLDQGLQFLIQYYNGEERAKGNILERFSAQQFPDLHSELNLSSLELGDSALYFCASSLGLAGVQTGELFFGEGSRLTVL.

The chain couples TRBV7-9 to TRBJ2-7, with 8 bases aligning to TRBD1. J gave up 13 bases and V 4 bases, and 6 bases lay outside the gene matches. Germline V lookup: CDR1 SEHNR, CDR2 FQNEAQ (reference sequence). The length of the CDR3 is 11 residues. CDR3 residues: CASSSQGALYF. The CDR3 nucleotides read TGTGCCAGCAGCTCCCAGGGGGCCCTTTACTTC.

This chain uses TRBV10-3 with TRBJ2-3; 11 bases map to TRBD2. J gave up 0 bases and V 6 bases, and 8 bases lay outside the gene matches. Per germline, CDR1 ENHRY and CDR2 SYGVKD. This CDR3 has 17 residues. CDR3 nucleotide sequence: TGTGCCATCAGCACCGGGACTAGCGGAGTTAGCACAGATACGCAGTATTTT. Residues: CAISTGTSGVSTDTQYF.